This TCR beta chain was recovered during a study of blood T cell repertoires in COVID-19. The V end was cut by 5 bases, the J end by 4 bases, with 12 bases between. Per the germline V gene, CDR1 is SGHTA and CDR2 is FQGTGA. The CDR3 totals 14 residues. Only in-frame clones appear in the TCRdb table, and some are missing; sequencing was by immunoSEQ multiplex PCR. The profile shows 100,000 to 150,000 clones, around 84% of them singletons. Specimen: PBMCs or T cells enriched from blood (not recorded which). This receptor was taken from a man in his forties with acute COVID-19. The J gene is TRBJ2-1, the V gene TRBV7-3; D gene uncertain. CDR3 region: CASSLSLEYNEQFF. The CDR3 nucleotides read TGTGCCAGCAGCCTCTCCTTAGAATACAATGAGCAGTTCTTC.